The T cell receptor (beta chain) under discussion was sequenced for a study of cytomegalovirus exposure and HLA in healthy donors. Study at large: Earlier, fewer than 130 million unique TCR beta sequences were recovered from about 170 million T cells by an analysis.

Worth noting for this clone: Antigen specificity is unknown.

This CDR3 spans 14 amino acids. The V end was cut by 1 base, the J end by 0 bases, with 7 bases between. The V gene's germline CDR1 is SGHTA and CDR2 FQGNSA. Broader study findings: An ancestry cluster, one associated with Asian ancestry, reportedly showed fewer N-insertions than the approximately 660-donor mean in a later analysis.

Amplification used 60 Vbeta primers and 13 Jbeta primers. The protocol was immunoSEQ multiplex PCR, while the TCRdb copy is restricted to in-frame clones and leaves out a portion. Among approximately 240,000 clones listed, more than 60% were seen once. The clonotype originates from a woman aged 55-69 years in good health and CMV-seropositive. The sequencing sample was made of PBMCs. V is TRBV7-2 and J is TRBJ2-7; no clear D gene. In nucleotides, the CDR3 is TGTGCCAGCAGCTTAGTTCCATTCTCCTACGAGCAGTACTTC. Translation: CASSLVPFSYEQYF.